These 27 T cell receptor beta chains share one sample of origin, sequenced in a study of regulatory T cells in long-lasting Graves disease. Investigators prepared the TCR beta libraries by applying iRepertoire HTBI primers and Arm-PCR of CDR3 regions. TCRdb re-called the multiplex PCR reads through MiXCR, storing one row per CDR3 protein. The table shows around 420,000 distinct CDR3 sequences, with less than 20% occurring only once. Regarding time point: newly diagnosed GD, antithyroid drugs for less than 3 months. With RNA extracted from PBMCs as input, the TCR library was made. Specimen: peripheral blood mononuclear cells (PBMCs), collected at new diagnosis, from a patient treated with antithyroid drugs. These receptors all come from a female donor with Graves disease.

The chain has TRBV5-5 and TRBJ1-2; the match to TRBD1 covers 7 bases. This CDR3 has 17 residues. Germline V CDR1 and CDR2: SGHKS, YYEKEE (reference sequence). V shed 4 bases and J 2 bases; nucleotides not matched to a gene: 14. The CDR3 bases are TGTGCCAGCAGCCAACCTACTAGCCAACAGGGGAACTATGGCTACACCTTC. The encoded protein is CASSQPTSQQGNYGYTF.

This clonotype has only a few counts. The chain joins TRBV27 to TRBJ2-1; no clear D. Trimming removed 3 bases from V and 7 bases from J, with 7 bases in between. The CDR3 is made up of 12 amino acids. Germline V CDR1 and CDR2: MNHEY, SMNVEV (reference sequence). The DNA of the CDR3 is TGTGCCAGCAGTTTGATGGGTAATGAGCAGTTCTTC. Protein sequence: CASSLMGNEQFF.

This clonotype was found many times. This chain links TRBV12-3 or TRBV12-4 with TRBJ2-5, with 8 bases that match TRBD1. This CDR3 comprises 14 residues. The J segment lost 5 bases and the V segment lost 6 bases, leaving 8 bases of the junction unmatched. The CDR3 protein is CASSTRGLDETQYF. The CDR3 nucleotides are TGTGCCAGCAGCACCAGGGGGCTTGATGAGACCCAGTACTTC.

This clonotype was picked up many times. The V call is TRBV11-2, the J call TRBJ2-2, with D maybe TRBD2 (5 bases). The ends were cut back, 7 bases at V and 8 bases at J, with 17 bases in the middle. Germline V gene data show CDR1 as SGHAT and CDR2 as FQNNGV. This CDR3 comprises 14 residues. This CDR3 is CASITPERGGELFF. The CDR3 bases are TGTGCCAGCATCACTCCGGAACGGGGTGGGGAGCTGTTTTTT.

This clonotype showed up just a few times. This may arise from a read error, as a much more abundant clone is one base away. The genes are TRBV20-1 and TRBJ2-1; D possibly corresponds to TRBD2 (6 bases). Germline CDR1 DFQATT, CDR2 SNEGSKA (reference sequence). The CDR3 is 15 amino acids. CDR3 coding DNA: TGCAGTGCTAGACGCGTGGGAGCGGGTGGCAATGAGCAGTCCTTC. Encoded protein: CSARRVGAGGNEQSF.

This clonotype has at least ten counts. This chain links TRBV20-1 with TRBJ2-3; 8 bases agree with TRBD1. This CDR3 is built from 15 residues. J lost 1 base, V lost 7 bases, and 10 bases had no gene match. Germline-derived CDR1 and CDR2 are DFQATT and SNEGSKA (reference sequence). Written as DNA, the CDR3 is TGCAGTGTCGCCACCCCGGGACAGGGCACAGATACGCAGTATTTT. It is translated as CSVATPGQGTDTQYF.

This clonotype was counted many times. The J gene is TRBJ2-1, the V gene TRBV6-2 or TRBV6-3, with 14 bases lining up with TRBD2. V lost 0 bases and J lost 10; bases outside the gene matches: 20. The CDR3 contains 21 residues. Germline V gene sequence: CDR1 MNHEY, CDR2 SVGEGT. The DNA for the CDR3 is TGTGCCAGCAGTTACTCCCTTTGGGGACTAGCGGGGGAGGCCCGTCCGGGCGAGCAGTTCTTC. This sequence encodes CASSYSLWGLAGEARPGEQFF.

There are many counts of this clonotype. One junction end does not reproduce the germline sequence, and a read error may be involved. The chain links TRBV29-1 to TRBJ2-7; 10 bases line up with TRBD2. CDR3 length: 13 residues. Germline V gene data show CDR1 as SQVTM and CDR2 as ANQGSEA. The CDR3 bases are TGCAGCGTGACTAGCGGGTTCCCTACGATGTGGGACTTC. Translated, it gives CSVTSGFPTMWDF.

In its sample, this clonotype was seen many times. Here the CDR3 DNA reads TGTGCCAGCCTTGCTAGCGGGAGCACAGATACGCAGTATTTT. Translating gives CASLASGSTDTQYF. The V gene is TRBV6-1, the J gene TRBJ2-3, with 8 bases lining up with TRBD2. This CDR3 region has 14 residues. The germline V gene has CDR1 MNHNS and CDR2 SASEGT. Losses at the gene ends were 8 bases for V and 0 bases for J; bases not matched to a gene: 4.

V gene TRBV24-1 combines with J gene TRBJ2-3; D unresolved. CDR3 length: 14 residues. V dropped 4 bases and J dropped 3 bases, with 10 bases sitting between them. CDR1 is KGHDR, CDR2 SFDVKD, per germline. The CDR3 spells CATSDPQRTDTQYF. In DNA, the CDR3 is TGTGCCACCAGTGACCCCCAGAGGACAGATACGCAGTATTTT.

This clonotype has a count of ten or more. The chain couples TRBV28 to TRBJ2-5; the D is unclear. CDR1 and CDR2 from the germline V gene are MDHEN and SYDVKM. The V and J ends lost 7 bases and 2 bases respectively, with 11 bases between them. This CDR3 comprises 13 residues. CDR3 bases: TGTGCCAGCATGCGGTTCCCACAAGAGACCCAGTACTTC. Residues: CASMRFPQETQYF.

This clonotype came up many times. V usage is TRBV24-1 and J usage is TRBJ2-1; D may be TRBD1 or TRBD2 (6 bases each). Trimming cost V 6 bases and J 0 bases, with 23 bases left between them. Per germline, CDR1 KGHDR and CDR2 SFDVKD. The CDR3 covers 19 residues. This CDR3 reads CATSPGVSGEIFSYNEQFF. CDR3 nucleotide sequence: TGTGCCACCAGTCCAGGGGTTAGCGGAGAAATCTTCTCCTACAATGAGCAGTTCTTC.

The chain carries TRBV24-1 and TRBJ1-1, with unresolved D. The V gene's germline CDR1 is KGHDR and CDR2 SFDVKD. Trimming removed 4 bases at V and 3 bases at J, with 8 bases between. CDR3 length: 13 residues. CDR3 residues: CATSEGTDTEAFF. The DNA for the CDR3 is TGTGCCACCAGTGAGGGCACGGACACTGAAGCTTTCTTT.

This clonotype was counted many times. This rearrangement joins TRBV28 to TRBJ1-5, with a weak D call TRBD1 (5 bases). Trimming took off 4 bases at V and 0 bases at J, with 16 bases between the two ends. CDR1 is MDHEN, CDR2 SYDVKM, per germline. This CDR3 is 17 amino acids long. CDR3 DNA: TGTGCCAGCAGTTACAACCGGGACCGGTATAGCAATCAGCCCCAGCATTTT. Its protein product is CASSYNRDRYSNQPQHF.

There are many counts of this clonotype. The genes are TRBV10-3 and TRBJ2-5; D possibly matches TRBD1 or TRBD2 (7 bases each). V lost 10 bases and J lost 5, with 17 bases in between. Germline V gene sequence: CDR1 ENHRY, CDR2 SYGVKD. The CDR3 loop spans 13 amino acids. CDR3 coding DNA: TGTGCCACAGGGGGGGACTTGGAGGAGACCCAGTACTTC. It is translated as CATGGDLEETQYF.

This rearrangement joins TRBV19 to TRBJ1-1, with D perhaps matching TRBD1 (5 bases). V gave up 7 bases and J gave up 3 bases, with 18 bases separating them. Germline V gives CDR1 LNHDA, CDR2 SQIVND (reference sequence). The CDR3 has 15 residues. The CDR3 region has the DNA TGTGCCAGTACCCTGCGGGGCAGGCGAGACACTGAAGCTTTCTTT. Translating gives CASTLRGRRDTEAFF.

This clonotype was seen ten or more times. The chain recombines TRBV13 with TRBJ1-2, with D unresolved. V was shortened by 2 bases and J by 8 bases, with 15 bases between the two germline ends. Germline V CDR1 and CDR2: PRHDT, FYEKMQ (reference sequence). The CDR3 loop spans 14 amino acids. CDR3: CASSLWSDGRGYTF. DNA of the CDR3: TGTGCCAGCAGCTTATGGTCCGATGGAAGGGGCTACACCTTC.

This clonotype was detected many times. V gene TRBV12-3 or TRBV12-4 combines with J gene TRBJ1-3; D ambiguous. V was trimmed by 6 bases and J by 4 bases, leaving 7 bases between them. This CDR3 region has 12 residues. The CDR3 DNA follows: TGTGCCAGCAGGAAAGGGGGAAACACCATATATTTT. This sequence encodes CASRKGGNTIYF.

This clonotype was detected many times. The chain recombines TRBV12-3 or TRBV12-4 with TRBJ2-4; D call uncertain. The CDR3 is 15 residues long. V was trimmed by 2 bases and J by 1 base, leaving 9 bases between them. The CDR3 loop reads CASSLIGSAKNIQYF. The DNA of the CDR3 is TGTGCCAGCAGTTTAATAGGGTCCGCCAAAAACATTCAGTACTTC.

As concerns this clonotype: One base away lies a much larger clone, so this may be a sequencing read error. This rearrangement joins TRBV24-1 to TRBJ2-1, with D tentatively TRBD2 (6 bases). The germline gives CDR1 KGHDR, CDR2 SFDVKD. This CDR3 spans 18 amino acids. Trimming took 2 bases from V and 3 from J, leaving 19 bases between them. In DNA, the CDR3 is TGTGCCACCAGTGATTCCATGCTGCGGACGGGAGTCTACAATGAGCAGTTCTTC. Its translation is CATSDSMLRTGVYNEQFF.

This clonotype was seen only a few times. The chain uses TRBV20-1 and TRBJ2-7, with a possible D match to TRBD2 (5 bases). Germline V gene sequence: CDR1 DFQATT, CDR2 SNEGSKA (reference sequence). The CDR3 consists of 15 residues. Trimming took off 0 bases at V and 7 bases at J, with 19 bases between the two ends. Written as DNA, the CDR3 is TGCAGTGCTAGAGATCTCGAGCAGGACCGCGGGGAGCAGTACTTC. Amino acids: CSARDLEQDRGEQYF.

Turning to this clonotype: A much larger clone lies one base from this, so it may be a read error. This chain connects TRBV3-1 to TRBJ1-2; the D is unclear. This CDR3 has 13 residues. Germline V CDR1 and CDR2: LGHDT, YNNKEL (reference sequence). The CDR3 nucleotides are TGTGCCAGCGGCCATCGGGATAACTATGGCTACACCTTC. Translating gives CASGHRDNYGYTF.

This clonotype was picked up a small number of times. The rearrangement joins TRBV9 to TRBJ1-2, with 8 bases that match TRBD1. Germline lookup yields CDR1 SGDLS and CDR2 YYNGEE. This CDR3 has 16 amino acids. Unmatched junction bases numbered 14, after V lost 3 bases and J lost 7 bases. The CDR3, as DNA: TGTGCCAGCAGCGCACTAACGCAGGGGGCAACTCGTGGCTACACCTTC. Its protein is CASSALTQGATRGYTF.

The sample holds a few counts of this clonotype. This may arise from a read error, as a much more abundant clone is one base away. Here the CDR3 DNA reads TGTGCCAGCAGCCTCGACGGGGGTAGGCACACTGAAGCTTTCTTT. It translates to CASSLDGGRHTEAFF. V and J are TRBV7-2 and TRBJ1-1; D is possibly TRBD1 (5 bases). Germline CDR1 and CDR2: SGHTA and FQGNSA. The CDR3 extends over 15 amino acids. V was shortened by 5 bases and J by 3 bases, with 16 bases between the two germline ends.

In its sample, this clonotype was seen a few times. This sequence joins TRBV10-2 and TRBJ2-7; TRBD2 might be the D (5 bases). CDR3 length: 12 residues. Germline V lookup: CDR1 WSHSY, CDR2 SAAADI. Trimming took off 7 bases at V and 7 bases at J, with 14 bases between the two ends. The CDR3: CASTRGSGEQYF. The CDR3 nucleotides are TGCGCCAGCACGAGAGGGAGCGGAGAGCAGTACTTC.

This clonotype was found many times. The chain links TRBV7-9 to TRBJ2-3, with TRBD2 as a possible D gene (6 bases). The germline V gene encodes CDR1 SEHNR and CDR2 FQNEAQ (reference sequence). The CDR3 is made up of 15 amino acids. V lost 5 bases to trimming and J lost 2 bases, with 14 bases between them. The CDR3, as DNA: TGTGCCAGCAGCCCCGGGAGTGAAATCACAGATACGCAGTATTTT. Protein sequence: CASSPGSEITDTQYF.

In this sample, this clonotype turned up many times. This chain uses TRBV3-2 with TRBJ2-1; the table's D call TRBD2 went unverified against the DNA. TRBV3-2 is flagged as a pseudogene. The CDR3 is 16 amino acids. CDR3 nucleotides: TGTGCCAGCAGATTAATCGGGCTAGCGGGAGAGCATGAGCAGTTCTTC. This sequence encodes CASRLIGLAGEHEQFF.